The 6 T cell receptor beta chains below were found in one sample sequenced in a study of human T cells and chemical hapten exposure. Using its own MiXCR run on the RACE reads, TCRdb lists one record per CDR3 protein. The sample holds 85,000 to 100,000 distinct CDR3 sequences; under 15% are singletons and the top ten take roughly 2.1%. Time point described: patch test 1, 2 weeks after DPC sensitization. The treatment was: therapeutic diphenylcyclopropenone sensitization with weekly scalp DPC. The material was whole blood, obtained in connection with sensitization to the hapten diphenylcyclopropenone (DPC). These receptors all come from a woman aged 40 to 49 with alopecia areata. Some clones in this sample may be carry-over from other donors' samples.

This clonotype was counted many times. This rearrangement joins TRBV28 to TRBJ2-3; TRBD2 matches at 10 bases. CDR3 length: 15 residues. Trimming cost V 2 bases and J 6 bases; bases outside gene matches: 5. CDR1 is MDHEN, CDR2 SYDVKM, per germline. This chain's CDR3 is CASSLLAGVSDTQYF. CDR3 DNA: TGTGCCAGCAGTTTACTAGCGGGAGTGTCGGATACGCAGTATTTT.

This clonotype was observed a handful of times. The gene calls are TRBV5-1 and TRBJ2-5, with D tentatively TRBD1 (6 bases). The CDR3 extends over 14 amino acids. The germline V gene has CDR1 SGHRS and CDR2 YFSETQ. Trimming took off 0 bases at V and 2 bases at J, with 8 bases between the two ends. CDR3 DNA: TGCGCCAGCAGCTTGGAAGGGGGACAAGAGACCCAGTACTTC. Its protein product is CASSLEGGQETQYF.

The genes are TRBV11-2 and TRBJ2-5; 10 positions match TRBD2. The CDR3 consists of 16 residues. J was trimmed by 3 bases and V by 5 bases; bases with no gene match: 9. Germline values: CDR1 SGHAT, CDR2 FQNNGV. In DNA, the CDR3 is TGTGCCAGCAGCGCAGGCGTCCTAGCGGGGGAAGAGACCCAGTACTTC. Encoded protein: CASSAGVLAGEETQYF.

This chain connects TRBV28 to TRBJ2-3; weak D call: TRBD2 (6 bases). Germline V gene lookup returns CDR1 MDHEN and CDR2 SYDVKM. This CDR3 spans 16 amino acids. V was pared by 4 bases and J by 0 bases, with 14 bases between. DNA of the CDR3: TGTGCCAGCAGTTCCCCCGGGAGCCCGAGCACAGATACGCAGTATTTT. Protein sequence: CASSSPGSPSTDTQYF. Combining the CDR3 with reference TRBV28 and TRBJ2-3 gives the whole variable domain DVKVTQSSRYLVKRTGEKVFLECVQDMDHENMFWYRQDPGLGLRLIYFSYDVKMKEKGDIPEGYSVSREKKERFSLILESASTNQTSMYLCASSSPGSPSTDTQYFGPGTRLTVL.

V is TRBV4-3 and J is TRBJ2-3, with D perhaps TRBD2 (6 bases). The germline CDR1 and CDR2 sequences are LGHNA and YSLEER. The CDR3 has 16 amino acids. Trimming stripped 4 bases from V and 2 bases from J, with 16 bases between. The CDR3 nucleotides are TGCGCCAGCAGCCTTTCAACCGGGACTCCCACAGATACGCAGTATTTT. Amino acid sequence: CASSLSTGTPTDTQYF.

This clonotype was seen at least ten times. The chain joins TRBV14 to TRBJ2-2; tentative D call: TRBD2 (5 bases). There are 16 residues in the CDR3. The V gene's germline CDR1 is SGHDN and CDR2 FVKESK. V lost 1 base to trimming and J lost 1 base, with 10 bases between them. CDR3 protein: CASSQAWRVNTGELFF. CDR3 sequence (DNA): TGTGCCAGCAGCCAAGCCTGGCGGGTGAACACCGGGGAGCTGTTTTTT.